These T cell receptor beta chains were read from a single sample in a study of blood T cell repertoires in COVID-19. Profiled with immunoSEQ multiplex PCR; TCRdb holds only in-frame clones, not every one. The table lists around 130,000 clones, about nine tenths of them singletons, with about 4.5% in the top ten. Sequencing was carried out using peripheral blood. These receptor sequences come from a man aged 35-49 years with acute or convalescent COVID-19. The CDR3 runs from the conserved cysteine through the conserved F or W. Each record gives: CDR3 protein, CDR3 DNA, D gene, V gene, J gene, clone size. D genes are given only for firm matches. Only some rows state a clone size, as once, few, many or a class for expanded clones.

CASSLFGQPEKLFF	TGTGCCAGCAGCTTATTCGGACAGCCTGAAAAACTGTTTTTT	.	TRBV7-2	TRBJ1-4	once
CASSLGSGALSGANVLTF	TGTGCCAGCAGCTTAGGGAGCGGCGCCCTCTCTGGGGCCAACGTCCTGACTTTC	.	TRBV7-6	TRBJ2-6	.
CASSPAGLETQYF	TGTGCCAGCAGCCCGGCAGGGTTGGAGACCCAGTACTTC	.	TRBV12-3/TRBV12-4	TRBJ2-5	.
CASSLLGGRETQYF	TGTGCCAGCAGCTTATTGGGGGGTCGGGAGACCCAGTACTTC	.	TRBV11-2	TRBJ2-5	.
CATSPGGRGYTF	TGTGCCACCAGCCCGGGAGGCAGGGGCTACACCTTC	.	TRBV15	TRBJ1-2	.
CATSIAGNTDTQYF	TGTGCCACCAGTATAGCGGGAAACACAGATACGCAGTATTTT	TRBD2	TRBV24-1	TRBJ2-3	.
CASSLAPGHYYEQYF	TGTGCCAGCAGCTTAGCTCCGGGACACTACTACGAGCAGTACTTC	.	TRBV7-8	TRBJ2-7	.
CASSPRQGANEKLFF	TGCGCCAGCAGCCCCAGACAGGGAGCTAATGAAAAACTGTTTTTT	TRBD1	TRBV5-1	TRBJ1-4	.
CASRTGTVLGNEQFF	TGTGCCAGCAGGACCGGGACAGTGCTTGGGAATGAGCAGTTCTTC	TRBD1	TRBV7-9	TRBJ2-1	.
CASSLAPRDGIGELFF	TGCGCCAGCAGCTTGGCCCCCAGGGATGGAATCGGGGAGCTGTTTTTT	.	TRBV5-1	TRBJ2-2	.
CASRERTADYGYTF	TGCGCCAGCAGGGAACGGACAGCCGACTATGGCTACACCTTC	.	TRBV5-1	TRBJ1-2	.
CAWKDRMGTEAFF	TGTGCCTGGAAAGACAGGATGGGCACTGAAGCTTTCTTT	.	TRBV30	TRBJ1-1	.
CASSQDGSSGGSITDTQYF	TGCGCCAGCAGCCAAGATGGAAGTAGCGGGGGGTCGATCACAGATACGCAGTATTTT	TRBD2	TRBV4-3	TRBJ2-3	.
CASSQREGGEKLFF	TGCGCCAGCAGCCAAAGGGAGGGGGGAGAAAAACTGTTTTTT	.	TRBV4-1	TRBJ1-4	.
CASSFGGRDQPQHF	TGTGCCAGCAGCTTCGGTGGGAGGGATCAGCCCCAGCATTTT	.	TRBV7-2	TRBJ1-5	.
CASSWDRDQPQHF	TGCGCCAGCAGCTGGGACAGGGACCAGCCCCAGCATTTT	TRBD1	TRBV5-1	TRBJ1-5	.
CASNAQGTHGYTF	TGTGCCAGTAACGCACAGGGGACCCATGGCTACACCTTC	TRBD1	TRBV19	TRBJ1-2	.
CASSQERNQPQHF	TGTGCCAGCAGCCAAGAGCGAAATCAGCCCCAGCATTTT	.	TRBV3-1/TRBV3-2	TRBJ1-5	few
CASSLDGSGGMETQYF	TGTGCCAGCAGCTTAGACGGTAGCGGGGGAATGGAGACCCAGTACTTC	TRBD2	TRBV11-2	TRBJ2-5	.
CASSPGQGLEPQHF	TGTGCCAGCTCACCGGGACAGGGGTTGGAGCCCCAGCATTTT	TRBD1	TRBV18	TRBJ1-5	.
CASSLVDGGDTQYF	TGCGCCAGCAGCTTGGTTGACGGCGGGGATACGCAGTATTTT	.	TRBV5-1	TRBJ2-3	.
CASKVGEASYEQYF	TGTGCCAGCAAAGTCGGAGAGGCATCCTACGAGCAGTACTTC	.	TRBV2	TRBJ2-7	many
CASSEQGGGGEKLFF	TGTGCCAGCAGTGAACAGGGAGGGGGAGGGGAAAAACTGTTTTTT	.	TRBV6-1	TRBJ1-4	.
CASSPSRDTYGYTF	TGTGCCAGCTCACCTTCCCGGGACACCTATGGCTACACCTTC	.	TRBV18	TRBJ1-2	.